This entry lists 10 T cell receptor beta chains sequenced from one sample in a study of tumor and adjacent non-tumor tissue in lung cancer. The library came from three nested PCR rounds adapted from ARM-PCR protocols. TCRdb recomputed calls from the multiplex PCR reads with MiXCR, one row per CDR3 protein. The data contain 90,000 to 100,000 distinct CDR3 sequences, 80% of them singletons. RNA was extracted from bulk tissue without any cell sorting. This non-tumor lung sample came from over 3 cm beyond the tumor edge. The sequencing sample was made of distant non-tumor lung tissue. The receptors originated from a man aged 60 to 75 with small cell lung cancer.

To note about this clonotype: A much more abundant neighbour one base away suggests this may be a read error. The rearrangement links TRBV5-1 to TRBJ1-1; D not certain. Germline V CDR1 and CDR2: SGHRS, YFSETQ. The CDR3 has 13 residues. V dropped 1 base and J dropped 1 base, with 5 bases sitting between them. The CDR3: CASSLRRNTEAFF. DNA for the CDR3: TGCGCCAGCAGCTTGCGTCGGAACACTGAAGCTTTCTTT.

DNA of the CDR3: TGTGCCAGCAGTTCAAGCGGGAGGAGTTCCCCTAGCACAGATACGCAGTATTTT. As protein: CASSSSGRSSPSTDTQYF. The chain carries TRBV6-5 and TRBJ2-3; 9 positions match TRBD2. The V gene's germline CDR1 is MNHEY and CDR2 SVGAGI. Trimming cost V 4 bases and J 0 bases; bases outside gene matches: 11. The CDR3 is 18 residues long.

On this clonotype: At one end, the junction sequence differs from germline, possibly due to a read error. The chain uses TRBV12-3 or TRBV12-4 and TRBJ2-2, with 11 bases fitting TRBD1. The CDR3 contains 15 residues. CDR3 nucleotide sequence: TGTGCCAACAGGGGGACAGGGGGTAACACCTGGGAGCTGTTTTTT. It specifies CANRGTGGNTWELFF.

Concerning this clonotype itself: In this CDR3 the conserved last residue, phenylalanine or tryptophan, is missing, so a read error is likely. The DNA of the CDR3 is TGTGCCAGCAGTTATTCGAGACAGGGGGCGCTTGGCGGCTACACCATC. This gives the protein CASSYSRQGALGGYTI. This sequence joins TRBV6-2 or TRBV6-3 and TRBJ1-2; 10 positions agree with TRBD1. Germline V gene data show CDR1 as MNHEY and CDR2 as SVGEGT. Unmatched junction bases numbered 12, after V lost 3 bases and J lost 8 bases. CDR3 length: 16 residues.

A word on this clonotype: The CDR3 carries no conserved terminal phenylalanine or tryptophan, so it likely arises from a read error. J is TRBJ2-5 and V is TRBV6-5; maybe TRBD2 (6 bases). The CDR3 loop spans 15 amino acids. Germline V gene lookup returns CDR1 MNHEY and CDR2 SVGAGI. In DNA form, the CDR3 reads TGTGACAGCACCCCGGACTACCTGCACCAAGAGACCCAGTACTTA. It is translated as CDSTPDYLHQETQYL.

Concerning this clonotype itself: An end of the junction differs from the germline gene, which may be a read error. This chain links TRBV4-2 with TRBJ2-1; D not resolved. The CDR3 extends over 17 amino acids. The germline gives CDR1 LGHNA, CDR2 YNFKEQ. CDR3 coding DNA: TGTGCCGGCAGCCATGCCCCGACTGCGACATCCTACAATGAGCAGTTCTTC. It translates to CAGSHAPTATSYNEQFF.

The chain joins TRBV6-1 to TRBJ2-7; D possibly corresponds to TRBD2 (5 bases). The CDR3 has 16 residues. Germline V gene data show CDR1 as MNHNS and CDR2 as SASEGT. CDR3 DNA: TGTACCAGCAGTGGGAGAAACACCGGGCCCCATTACGAGCAGTATGTC. It yields the protein CTSSGRNTGPHYEQYV.

Turning to this clonotype: Lacking the conserved final phenylalanine or tryptophan, this CDR3 likely reflects a read error. This rearrangement joins TRBV11-2 to TRBJ2-2; TRBD2 is a possible D gene (6 bases). Germline values: CDR1 SGHAT, CDR2 FQNNGV. The CDR3 has 14 amino acids. Deletions cut 5 bases from V and 7 bases from J, with 14 bases between. CDR3 nucleotides: TGTGCCAGCAGCACCTACAGGAGGGTCGGGGAGCTGTTTTTG. Amino acid sequence: CASSTYRRVGELFL.

This clonotype was seen only once. The rearrangement links TRBV6-1 to TRBJ2-2; TRBD2 aligns across 7 bases. The V and J ends lost 9 bases and 3 bases, in that order; junction bases with no gene match: 7. The CDR3 spans 14 residues. CDR1 MNHNS and CDR2 SASEGT come from the germline V gene. The DNA of the CDR3 is TGTGCCAGTAGGCTAGCGGATGACACCGGGGAGCTGTTTTTT. Translated, it gives CASRLADDTGELFF.

Points on this clonotype: One base away lies a much larger clone, so this may be a sequencing read error. The CDR3 sequence is CSALQAGGIDTQYF. CDR3 bases: TGCAGTGCTCTCCAAGCGGGAGGCATAGATACGCAGTATTTT. J is TRBJ2-3 and V is TRBV20-1; TRBD2 matches at 9 bases. The trim removed 5 bases at V and 5 bases at J, leaving 8 bases unmatched. The CDR3 contains 14 residues. Germline V gives CDR1 DFQATT, CDR2 SNEGSKA (reference sequence).